The clone carrying this T cell receptor beta chain has at least ten counts. The data were taken from a study of T cells in Graves' hyperthyroidism and ophthalmopathy. The CDR3 contains 15 residues. Losses at the gene ends were 7 bases for V and 4 bases for J; bases not matched to a gene: 11. Germline V gives CDR1 SNHLY, CDR2 FYNNEI. Researchers took RNA transcripts and amplified the TCR beta CDR3 regions from them. First-round RT-PCR of the TCR CDR3 relied on the HTBI primer set. TCRdb recomputed calls from the multiplex PCR reads with MiXCR, one row per CDR3 protein. The table lists 350,000 to 400,000 distinct CDR3 sequences, 15% to 20% of them singletons.

The sequenced material came from blood. V and J are TRBV2 and TRBJ2-5; TRBD2 matches at 8 bases. This sequence was found in a woman aged 18-29 years with Graves' hyperthyroidism. The CDR3 sequence is CASIPFAGGSETQYF. The CDR3 DNA sequence: TGTGCCAGCATCCCTTTTGCGGGGGGATCAGAGACCCAGTACTTC.